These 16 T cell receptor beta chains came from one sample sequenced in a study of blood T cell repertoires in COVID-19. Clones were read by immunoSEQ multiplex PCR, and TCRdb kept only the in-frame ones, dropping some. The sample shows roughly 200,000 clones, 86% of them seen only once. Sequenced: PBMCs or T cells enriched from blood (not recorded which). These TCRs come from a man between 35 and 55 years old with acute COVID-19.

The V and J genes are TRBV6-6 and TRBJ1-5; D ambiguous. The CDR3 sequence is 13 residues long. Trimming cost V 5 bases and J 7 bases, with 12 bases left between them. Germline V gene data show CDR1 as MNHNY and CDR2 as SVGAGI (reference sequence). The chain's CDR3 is CASSPPTGQPQHF. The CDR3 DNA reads TGTGCCAGCAGTCCGCCGACGGGACAGCCCCAGCATTTT.

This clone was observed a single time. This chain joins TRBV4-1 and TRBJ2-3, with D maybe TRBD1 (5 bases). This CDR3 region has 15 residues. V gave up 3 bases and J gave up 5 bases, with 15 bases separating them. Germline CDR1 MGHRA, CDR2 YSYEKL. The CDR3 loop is CASSHRQSVLDTQYF. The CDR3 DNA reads TGCGCCAGCAGCCACCGACAGTCTGTGTTAGATACGCAGTATTTT.

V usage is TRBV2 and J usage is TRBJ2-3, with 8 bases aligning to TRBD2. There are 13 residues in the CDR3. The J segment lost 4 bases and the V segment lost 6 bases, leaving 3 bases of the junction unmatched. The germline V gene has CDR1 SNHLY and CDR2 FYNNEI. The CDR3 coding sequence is TGTGCCAGCAGAGCGGGAGCCCCAGATACGCAGTATTTT. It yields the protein CASRAGAPDTQYF. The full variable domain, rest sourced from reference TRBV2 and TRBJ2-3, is EPEVTQTPSHQVTQMGQEVILRCVPISNHLYFYWYRQILGQKVEFLVSFYNNEISEKSEIFDDQFSVERPDGSNFTLKIRSTKLEDSAMYFCASRAGAPDTQYFGPGTRLTVL.

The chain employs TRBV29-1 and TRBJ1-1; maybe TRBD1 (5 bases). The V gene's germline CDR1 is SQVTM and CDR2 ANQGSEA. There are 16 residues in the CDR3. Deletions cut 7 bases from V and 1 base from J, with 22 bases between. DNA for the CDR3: TGCAGCGCCTTTTCACCTCAGGGCGCTGGGAACACTGAAGCTTTCTTT. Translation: CSAFSPQGAGNTEAFF. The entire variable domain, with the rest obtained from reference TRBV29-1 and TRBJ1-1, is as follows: SAVISQKPSRDICQRGTSLTIQCQVDSQVTMMFWYRQQPGQSLTLIATANQGSEATYESGFVIDKFPISRPNLTFSTLTVSNMSPEDSSIYLCSAFSPQGAGNTEAFFGQGTRLTVV.

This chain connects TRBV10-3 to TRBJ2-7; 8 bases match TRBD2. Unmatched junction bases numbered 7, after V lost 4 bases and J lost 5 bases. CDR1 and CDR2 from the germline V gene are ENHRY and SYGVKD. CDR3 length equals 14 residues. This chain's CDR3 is CAISASGTRNEQYF. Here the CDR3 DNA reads TGTGCCATCAGTGCCAGCGGGACTAGGAACGAGCAGTACTTC.

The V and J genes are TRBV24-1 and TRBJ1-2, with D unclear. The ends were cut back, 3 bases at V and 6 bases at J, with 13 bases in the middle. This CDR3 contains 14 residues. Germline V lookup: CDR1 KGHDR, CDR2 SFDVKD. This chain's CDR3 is CATSDRGVGHGYTF. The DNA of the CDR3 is TGTGCCACCAGTGATCGGGGAGTGGGCCATGGCTACACCTTC.

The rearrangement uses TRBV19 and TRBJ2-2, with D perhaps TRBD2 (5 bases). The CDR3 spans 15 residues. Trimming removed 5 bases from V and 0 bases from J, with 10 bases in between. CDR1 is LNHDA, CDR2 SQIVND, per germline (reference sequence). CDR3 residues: CASSAGNTNTGELFF. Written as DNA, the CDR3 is TGTGCCAGTAGTGCCGGGAATACGAACACCGGGGAGCTGTTTTTT.

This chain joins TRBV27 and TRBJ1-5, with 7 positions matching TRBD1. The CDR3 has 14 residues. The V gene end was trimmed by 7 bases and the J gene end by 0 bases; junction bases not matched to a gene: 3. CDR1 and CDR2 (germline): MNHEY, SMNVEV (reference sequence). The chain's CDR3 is CASKQGVSNQPQHF. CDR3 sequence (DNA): TGTGCCAGCAAGCAGGGGGTTAGCAATCAGCCCCAGCATTTT.

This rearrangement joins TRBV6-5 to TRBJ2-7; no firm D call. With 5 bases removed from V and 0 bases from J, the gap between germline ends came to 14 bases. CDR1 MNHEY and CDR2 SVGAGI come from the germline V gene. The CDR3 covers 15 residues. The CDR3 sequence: CASSQQWSSSYEQYF. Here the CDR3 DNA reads TGTGCCAGCAGTCAACAGTGGTCAAGCTCCTACGAGCAGTACTTC.

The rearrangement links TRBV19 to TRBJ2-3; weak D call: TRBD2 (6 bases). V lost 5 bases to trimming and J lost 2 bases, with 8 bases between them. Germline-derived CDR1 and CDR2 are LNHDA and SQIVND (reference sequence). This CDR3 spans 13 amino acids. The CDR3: CASSRGFTDTQYF. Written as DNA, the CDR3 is TGTGCCAGTAGTCGGGGGTTCACAGATACGCAGTATTTT.

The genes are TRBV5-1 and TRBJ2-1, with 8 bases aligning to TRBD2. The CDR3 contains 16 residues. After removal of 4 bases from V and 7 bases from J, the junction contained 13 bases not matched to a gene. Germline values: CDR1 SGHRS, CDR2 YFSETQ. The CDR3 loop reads CASSQLPAGGRNEQFF. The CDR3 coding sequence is TGCGCCAGCAGCCAATTGCCTGCGGGAGGTCGAAATGAGCAGTTCTTC.

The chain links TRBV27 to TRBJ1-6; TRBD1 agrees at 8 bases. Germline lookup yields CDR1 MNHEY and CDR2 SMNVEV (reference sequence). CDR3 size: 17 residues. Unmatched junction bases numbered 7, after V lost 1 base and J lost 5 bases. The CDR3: CASSLFAGGANNSPLHF. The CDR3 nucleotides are TGTGCCAGCAGTTTATTTGCAGGGGGCGCGAATAATTCACCCCTCCACTTT.

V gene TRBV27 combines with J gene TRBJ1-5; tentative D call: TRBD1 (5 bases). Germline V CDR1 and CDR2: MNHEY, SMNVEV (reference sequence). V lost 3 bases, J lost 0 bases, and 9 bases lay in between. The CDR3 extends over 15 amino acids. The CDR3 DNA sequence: TGTGCCAGCAGTTTTAGACAGTTTAGCAATCAGCCCCAGCATTTT. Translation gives CASSFRQFSNQPQHF.

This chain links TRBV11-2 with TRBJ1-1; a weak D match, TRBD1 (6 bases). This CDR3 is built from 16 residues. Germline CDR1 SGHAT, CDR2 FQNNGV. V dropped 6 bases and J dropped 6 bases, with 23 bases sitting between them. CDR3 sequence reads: CASSFFRGRRGPEAFF. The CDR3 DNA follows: TGTGCCAGCAGTTTTTTCAGGGGCCGGCGAGGACCTGAAGCTTTCTTT.

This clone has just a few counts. The CDR3 sequence: CASSFTGEAFF. The CDR3 nucleotides read TGTGCCAGCAGTTTTACAGGGGAAGCTTTCTTT. The chain links TRBV28 to TRBJ1-1, with a tentative D call TRBD1 (6 bases). CDR1 MDHEN and CDR2 SYDVKM come from the germline V gene. Trimming removed 3 bases from V and 8 bases from J, with 7 bases in between. The CDR3 sequence is 11 residues long.

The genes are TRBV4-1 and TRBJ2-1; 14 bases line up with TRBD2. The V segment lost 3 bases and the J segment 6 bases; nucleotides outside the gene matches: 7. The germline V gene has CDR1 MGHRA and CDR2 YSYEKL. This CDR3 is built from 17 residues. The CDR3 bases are TGCGCCAGCAGCCAGCCTGGACTAGCGGGGGGCCTCAATGAGCAGTTCTTC. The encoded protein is CASSQPGLAGGLNEQFF.